This T cell receptor beta chain came from a study of chronic HIV infection and antiretroviral therapy. V shed 5 bases and J 5 bases; nucleotides not matched to a gene: 3. The CDR3 loop spans 14 amino acids. Per the germline V gene, CDR1 is DFQATT and CDR2 is SNEGSKA (reference sequence). In TCRdb, the 5' RACE reads were re-called with MiXCR into one record per CDR3 protein. The sample has about 38,000 distinct CDR3 sequences, 8.2% seen once. The sequencing sample was made of peripheral blood. The receptor comes from an adult who had HIV and had not received antiretroviral therapy, or was an uninfected healthy control (not recorded which). This chain connects TRBV20-1 to TRBJ2-1; TRBD2 agrees at 13 bases. The CDR3: CSAVGLAGHNEQFF. The CDR3 DNA follows: TGCAGTGCTGTGGGACTAGCGGGACACAATGAGCAGTTCTTC.